This TCR beta chain derives from a study of siplizumab effects on memory and regulatory T cells. TCRdb's table, derived via immunoSEQ multiplex PCR, lists solely in-frame clones and lacks some. Among tens of thousands of clones, more than 85% were seen once, and the ten largest hold under 20%. V gave up 0 bases and J gave up 3 bases; unmatched junction bases: 8. The CDR3 is made up of 16 amino acids. Germline CDR1 reads ENHRY; CDR2 reads SYGVKD. This chain joins TRBV10-3 and TRBJ2-7; 7 positions match TRBD1. This clonotype originated in a human donor in good health. The material sequenced was CD8+ T cells sorted from blood. The CDR3 loop reads CAISESLATGNYEQYF. The CDR3 DNA sequence: TGTGCCATCAGTGAGTCATTGGCGACAGGGAACTACGAGCAGTACTTC.